The 25 T cell receptor beta chains listed next were all sequenced from one sample in a study of T-cell memory formation after mild COVID-19. TCRdb ran MiXCR on the 5' RACE reads and lists one entry per CDR3 protein. The sample lists under 300,000 distinct CDR3 sequences, about 15% occurring once. Sequencing was carried out using PBMCs or a T cell subset sorted from them (not recorded which). These receptors originate from a man between 18 and 29 years old who had mild COVID-19 (a few samples of this study predate the infection). Cell type and time point are not known.

This clonotype was found many times. The chain links TRBV5-1 to TRBJ2-7; no clear D. Trimming shortened V by 0 bases and J by 4 bases, and 5 bases separated the two germline ends. Germline V gives CDR1 SGHRS, CDR2 YFSETQ. The CDR3 is made up of 12 amino acids. CDR3 residues: CASSLEGYEQYF. CDR3 nucleotide sequence: TGCGCCAGCAGCTTGGAAGGTTACGAGCAGTACTTC.

This clonotype was counted ten times or more. The gene calls are TRBV28 and TRBJ2-3; 7 bases are shared with TRBD1. Germline lookup yields CDR1 MDHEN and CDR2 SYDVKM. The CDR3 covers 15 residues. V gave up 2 bases and J gave up 2 bases; unmatched junction bases: 4. CDR3 DNA sequence: TGTGCCAGCAGTTTAAGGACAGGATTCACAGATACGCAGTATTTT. Translating it yields CASSLRTGFTDTQYF.

The V call is TRBV7-3, the J call TRBJ2-3; D call uncertain. In germline, CDR1 is SGHTA, CDR2 FQGTGA. V was cut by 5 bases and J by 0 bases, with 24 bases left in between. The CDR3 contains 19 residues. The CDR3 coding sequence is TGTGCCAGCAGCCCAAAAGGGTTTGGCTGGGCAACTAGCACAGATACGCAGTATTTT. This encodes CASSPKGFGWATSTDTQYF.

This sequence joins TRBV12-3 or TRBV12-4 and TRBJ1-5; a weak D match, TRBD1 (5 bases). V lost 1 base and J 6 bases, leaving 10 bases between the germline ends. This CDR3 contains 14 residues. The CDR3 sequence: CASSLDQGSQPQHF. The CDR3 DNA sequence: TGTGCCAGCAGTTTAGATCAGGGATCTCAGCCCCAGCATTTT.

This clonotype was recorded a few times. The chain couples TRBV7-8 to TRBJ1-1; possible D gene TRBD1, 5 bases. Germline lookup yields CDR1 SGHVS and CDR2 FQNEAQ. V was shortened by 6 bases and J by 0 bases, with 20 bases between the two germline ends. This CDR3 is built from 17 residues. For the CDR3, the DNA is TGTGCCAGCAGTCCCCGGGTAGGGGCCGGGATGAACACTGAAGCTTTCTTT. It is translated as CASSPRVGAGMNTEAFF.

This clonotype was seen only a few times. The chain uses TRBV15 and TRBJ1-5; D not resolved. V was pared by 5 bases and J by 2 bases, with 10 bases between. Germline loops: CDR1 LNHNV, CDR2 YYDKDF (reference sequence). The length of the CDR3 is 14 residues. CDR3 in amino acids: CATSLGSRNQPQHF. CDR3 sequence (DNA): TGTGCCACCAGCTTAGGATCTCGCAATCAGCCCCAGCATTTT.

This clonotype was seen a few times. V usage is TRBV14 and J usage is TRBJ1-2, with 7 bases lining up with TRBD1. CDR1 is SGHDN and CDR2 is FVKESK in the germline V gene. The CDR3 extends over 13 amino acids. V was clipped by 4 bases and J by 5 bases; unmatched bases: 4. The CDR3 DNA is TGTGCCAGCAGCCCCCGGACAGGTTATGGCTACACCTTC. It encodes CASSPRTGYGYTF.

V gene TRBV5-1 combines with J gene TRBJ2-3, with no clear D. The CDR3 is made up of 13 amino acids. From germline, CDR1 is SGHRS and CDR2 YFSETQ. Trimming cost V 3 bases and J 2 bases, with 7 bases left between them. The CDR3 spells CASSWDYTDTQYF. CDR3 sequence (DNA): TGCGCCAGCAGCTGGGATTACACAGATACGCAGTATTTT.

The sample holds a few counts of this clonotype. V usage is TRBV4-3 and J usage is TRBJ2-6; D is uncertain. Germline CDR1 reads LGHNA; CDR2 reads YSLEER. Trimming removed 3 bases from V and 0 bases from J, with 12 bases in between. CDR3 length equals 17 residues. In nucleotides, the CDR3 is TGCGCCAGCAGCCAGCTCAGGACGGACTCTGGGGCCAACGTCCTGACTTTC. Its protein product is CASSQLRTDSGANVLTF.

This clonotype appeared a few times. The V gene is TRBV5-1, the J gene TRBJ1-2; D might be TRBD1 (5 bases). V was shortened by 0 bases and J by 2 bases, with 17 bases between the two germline ends. The CDR3 covers 17 residues. CDR1 SGHRS and CDR2 YFSETQ come from the germline V gene. The CDR3 coding sequence is TGCGCCAGCAGCTTGGATGGTCTGGGGGGGTCCAACTATGGCTACACCTTC. Translation gives CASSLDGLGGSNYGYTF.

There are a few counts of this clonotype. The V call is TRBV12-3 or TRBV12-4, the J call TRBJ1-5; 10 bases are shared with TRBD1. This CDR3 region has 16 residues. V lost 5 bases to trimming and J lost 2 bases; unmatched junction nucleotides: 6. CDR3 nucleotides: TGTGCCAGCAGTGACCTAGGGACAGGGGGCAATCAGCCCCAGCATTTT. Its protein is CASSDLGTGGNQPQHF.

The chain is built from TRBV24-1 and TRBJ2-1; 10 bases fit TRBD1. Germline trimming cut 7 bases from V and 8 bases from J; bases unmatched to any gene: 4. This CDR3 has 13 amino acids. Germline loops: CDR1 KGHDR, CDR2 SFDVKD. The CDR3 nucleotides read TGTGCCACCAGGGGACAGGGGCGGCATGAGCAGTTCTTC. Its protein product is CATRGQGRHEQFF.

This clonotype was observed a handful of times. The rearrangement uses TRBV18 and TRBJ1-1; D might be TRBD1 (6 bases). This CDR3 is 15 amino acids long. Germline loops: CDR1 KGHSH, CDR2 LQKENI. V was pared by 5 bases and J by 3 bases, with 16 bases between. The CDR3 here is CASSIGQLEYTEAFF. Here the CDR3 DNA reads TGTGCCAGCTCAATCGGACAGCTGGAGTACACTGAAGCTTTCTTT.

The J gene is TRBJ2-1, the V gene TRBV7-2; the match to TRBD1 covers 7 bases. This CDR3 contains 14 residues. With V trimmed by 2 bases and J by 6 bases, 4 bases remained unmatched. Germline loops: CDR1 SGHTA, CDR2 FQGNSA. Written as DNA, the CDR3 is TGTGCCAGCAGCTTACGGTACAGGGGCAATGAGCAGTTCTTC. Translated, it gives CASSLRYRGNEQFF.

The chain couples TRBV5-4 to TRBJ2-3, with 10 bases aligning to TRBD2. Trimming cost V 5 bases and J 6 bases; bases outside gene matches: 9. The CDR3 is made up of 15 amino acids. Germline CDR1 is SGHNT and CDR2 is YYREEE (reference sequence). CDR3 region: CASRPTTSGLDTQYF. For the CDR3, the DNA is TGTGCCAGCAGGCCTACGACTAGCGGGCTCGATACGCAGTATTTT.

The gene calls are TRBV29-1 and TRBJ2-5; D unresolved. CDR1 is SQVTM and CDR2 is ANQGSEA in the germline V gene. The CDR3 runs 13 residues. The V and J ends lost 8 bases and 1 base respectively, with 14 bases between them. The CDR3 region is CSTKKGPQETQYF. In nucleotides, the CDR3 is TGCAGCACTAAAAAGGGCCCCCAAGAGACCCAGTACTTC.

The chain links TRBV11-2 to TRBJ1-6; 9 bases agree with TRBD1. V was pared by 5 bases and J by 8 bases, with 7 bases of the junction left unmatched. There are 15 residues in the CDR3. CDR1 is SGHAT and CDR2 is FQNNGV in the germline V gene. The CDR3 region is CASSRRTGADSPLHF. The CDR3 DNA follows: TGTGCCAGCAGCAGACGGACAGGGGCGGATTCACCCCTCCACTTT.

In its sample, this clonotype was seen a few times. V gene TRBV7-9 combines with J gene TRBJ2-5, with D unclear. The CDR3 totals 15 residues. CDR1 and CDR2 (germline): SEHNR, FQNEAQ (reference sequence). Trimming stripped 3 bases from V and 4 bases from J, with 15 bases between. This chain's CDR3 is CASSLALMDGETQYF. CDR3 sequence (DNA): TGTGCCAGCAGCTTGGCTTTGATGGACGGAGAGACCCAGTACTTC.

This chain connects TRBV3-1 to TRBJ2-2, with D perhaps matching TRBD1 (5 bases). The CDR3 sequence is 16 residues long. Germline CDR1 is LGHDT and CDR2 is YNNKEL (reference sequence). V was pared by 3 bases and J by 0 bases, with 11 bases between. CDR3 loop: CASSHRWGANTGELFF. CDR3 nucleotide sequence: TGTGCCAGCAGCCACAGGTGGGGCGCGAACACCGGGGAGCTGTTTTTT. The variable domain in full, completed from reference TRBV3-1 and TRBJ2-2, reads DTAVSQTPKYLVTQMGNDKSIKCEQNLGHDTMYWYKQDSKKFLKIMFSYNNKELIINETVPNRFSPKSPDKAHLNLHINSLELGDSAVYFCASSHRWGANTGELFFGEGSRLTVL.

As DNA, the CDR3 is TGCAGTGTCGACCGCGGCGAGCAGTACGTC. This codes for CSVDRGEQYV. The J gene is TRBJ2-7, the V gene TRBV20-1; the D is unclear. The CDR3 consists of 10 residues. CDR1 and CDR2 (germline): DFQATT, SNEGSKA (reference sequence). V was shortened by 7 bases and J by 6 bases, with 10 bases between the two germline ends.

A few counts support this clonotype. V usage is TRBV5-6 and J usage is TRBJ2-7; 9 bases are shared with TRBD1. J lost 3 bases, V lost 5 bases, and 6 bases had no gene match. The CDR3 loop spans 14 amino acids. Germline CDR1 SGHDT, CDR2 YYEEEE. The CDR3 DNA is TGTGCCAGCAGGAGGACAGGGGAGTTCTACGAGCAGTACTTC. Its protein product is CASRRTGEFYEQYF.

This rearrangement joins TRBV9 to TRBJ1-1; D remains ambiguous. V was shortened by 1 base and J by 5 bases, with 12 bases between the two germline ends. Per germline, CDR1 SGDLS and CDR2 YYNGEE. The CDR3 extends over 14 amino acids. The CDR3 DNA sequence: TGTGCCAGCAGCGTATTAGTCTCGGGGACTGAAGCTTTCTTT. Translation: CASSVLVSGTEAFF.

The gene calls are TRBV20-1 and TRBJ1-2; D perhaps matches TRBD1 (5 bases). Germline V gene data show CDR1 as DFQATT and CDR2 as SNEGSKA (reference sequence). The CDR3 totals 12 residues. The V and J ends lost 3 bases and 4 bases respectively, with 9 bases between them. The CDR3 is CSARTAGYGYTF. CDR3 in DNA: TGCAGTGCTAGGACAGCGGGCTATGGCTACACCTTC.

In this sample, this clonotype turned up a few times. J is TRBJ2-3 and V is TRBV29-1; TRBD1 agrees at 7 bases. Germline V CDR1 and CDR2: SQVTM, ANQGSEA. V gave up 7 bases and J gave up 5 bases; unmatched junction bases: 9. There are 13 residues in the CDR3. CDR3 loop: CSARQGFVDTQYF. For the CDR3, the DNA is TGCAGCGCAAGACAGGGATTCGTAGATACGCAGTATTTT.

Only a few counts were recorded for this clonotype. The rearrangement links TRBV7-9 to TRBJ2-4; D possibly corresponds to TRBD2 (6 bases). The CDR3 loop spans 16 amino acids. The germline CDR1 and CDR2 sequences are SEHNR and FQNEAQ (reference sequence). V was shortened by 3 bases and J by 0 bases, with 12 bases between the two germline ends. CDR3 in DNA: TGTGCCAGCAGCTTCGGAAGGCGGGGAGCCAAAAACATTCAGTACTTC. As protein: CASSFGRRGAKNIQYF.